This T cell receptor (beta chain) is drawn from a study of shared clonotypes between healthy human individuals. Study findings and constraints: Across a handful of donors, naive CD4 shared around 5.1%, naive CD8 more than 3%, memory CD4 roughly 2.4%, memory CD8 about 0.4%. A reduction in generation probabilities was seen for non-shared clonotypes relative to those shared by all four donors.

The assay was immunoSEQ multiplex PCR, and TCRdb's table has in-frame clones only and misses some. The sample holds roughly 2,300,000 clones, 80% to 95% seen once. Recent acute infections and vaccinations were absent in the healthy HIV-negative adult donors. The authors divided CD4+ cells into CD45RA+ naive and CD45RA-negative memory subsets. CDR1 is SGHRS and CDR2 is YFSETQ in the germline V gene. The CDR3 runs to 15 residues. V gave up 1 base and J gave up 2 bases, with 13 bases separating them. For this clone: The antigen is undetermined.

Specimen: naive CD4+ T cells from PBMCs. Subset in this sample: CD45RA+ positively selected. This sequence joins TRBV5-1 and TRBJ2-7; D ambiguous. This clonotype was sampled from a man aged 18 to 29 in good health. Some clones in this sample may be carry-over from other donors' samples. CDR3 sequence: CASSLRSQPTYEQYF. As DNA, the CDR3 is TGCGCCAGCAGCTTGAGGTCCCAGCCAACCTACGAGCAGTACTTC.